The 28 T cell receptor beta chains reported below all come from one sample, sequenced in a study of response to subunit inactivated influenza vaccine. Via MiXCR, TCRdb re-called the RT-PCR reads, giving one row per CDR3 protein. Of some 190,000 distinct CDR3 sequences detected, approximately 15% appear once; the ten largest clones hold roughly 24%. This material consisted of CD8+ T cells sorted from PBMCs, taken 5 to 6 days after vaccination. The receptors come from a man over 45 who received an inactivated influenza vaccine.

The genes are TRBV15 and TRBJ2-6, with 11 bases matching TRBD1. Germline assignment: CDR1 LNHNV and CDR2 YYDKDF (reference sequence). The CDR3 has 16 residues. V lost 8 bases, J lost 2 bases, and 5 bases stayed unmatched. The CDR3 DNA reads TGTGCCACCGTCGGGACAGGGGGACCTGGGGCCAACGTCCTGACTTTC. The encoded protein is CATVGTGGPGANVLTF.

The rearrangement links TRBV27 to TRBJ2-1; 9 bases fit TRBD1. The CDR3 consists of 19 residues. After removal of 6 bases from V and 3 bases from J, the junction contained 18 bases not matched to a gene. Per germline, CDR1 MNHEY and CDR2 SMNVEV (reference sequence). The CDR3 loop reads CASRPGTGLRILLYNEQFF. The CDR3 nucleotides read TGTGCCAGCAGACCCGGGACAGGGCTTAGGATATTACTCTACAATGAGCAGTTCTTC.

Comment on this clonotype: A read error may be the cause here, since a much bigger clone is one base away. The J gene is TRBJ2-1, the V gene TRBV15; D unclear. Looked up from germline, CDR1 is LNHNV and CDR2 is YYDKDF (reference sequence). CDR3 length: 13 amino acids. The CDR3 DNA follows: TGTGCCACCAGCAGAGAGCGATACAATGAGGAGTTCTTC. Its protein is CATSRERYNEEFF. Variable domain in full (rest from reference TRBV15 and TRBJ2-1): DAMVIQNPRYQVTQFGKPVTLSCSQTLNHNVMYWYQQKSSQAPKLLFHYYDKDFNNEADTPDNFQSRRPNTSFCFLDIRSPGLGDTAMYLCATSRERYNEEFFGPGTRLTVL.

This clonotype was seen more than once but under ten times. The rearrangement joins TRBV2 to TRBJ1-1; 7 bases are a match to TRBD1. The germline CDR1 and CDR2 sequences are SNHLY and FYNNEI. J gave up 2 bases and V 11 bases, and 5 bases lay outside the gene matches. The CDR3 spans 12 residues. The CDR3 is CAGRQGNTEAFF. As DNA, the CDR3 is TGTGCCGGGAGACAGGGTAACACTGAAGCTTTCTTT.

This clonotype was detected only a few times. This chain joins TRBV11-1 and TRBJ2-3; 10 bases agree with TRBD1. The trim removed 2 bases at V and 4 bases at J, leaving 12 bases unmatched. Germline V gives CDR1 SGHAT, CDR2 FQDESV (reference sequence). The CDR3 has 18 residues. For the CDR3, the DNA is TGTGCCAGCAGCTTATTTTTCCCGGGACAGGGGATATCAGATACGCAGTATTTT. Translated: CASSLFFPGQGISDTQYF.

This clonotype was detected only a few times. This chain connects TRBV28 to TRBJ1-2, with D uncertain. There are 14 residues in the CDR3. CDR1 is MDHEN, CDR2 SYDVKM, per germline. V lost 3 bases, J lost 0 bases, and 8 bases lay in between. The CDR3 loop reads CASSFPAPNYGYTF. CDR3 nucleotide sequence: TGTGCCAGCAGTTTTCCCGCACCTAACTATGGCTACACCTTC.

This sequence joins TRBV7-9 and TRBJ2-2, with D maybe TRBD2 (6 bases). V lost 1 base and J 6 bases, leaving 9 bases between the germline ends. CDR3 length equals 14 residues. The V gene's germline CDR1 is SEHNR and CDR2 FQNEAQ (reference sequence). The CDR3 DNA sequence: TGTGCCAGCAGCTTAGGACTAGTCCCCGGGGAGCTGTTTTTT. It codes for CASSLGLVPGELFF.

The chain couples TRBV6-2 or TRBV6-3 to TRBJ2-1; D unclear. Germline V lookup: CDR1 MNHEY, CDR2 SVGEGT. The CDR3 contains 12 residues. V lost 6 bases, J lost 8 bases, and 11 bases lay in between. The CDR3 spells CASSPDPDEQFF. CDR3 DNA sequence: TGTGCCAGCAGCCCCGACCCGGATGAGCAGTTCTTC.

This clonotype was observed a few times. The rearrangement links TRBV7-2 to TRBJ2-3; tentatively, D is TRBD1 or TRBD2 (5 bases each). Germline CDR1 reads SGHTA; CDR2 reads FQGNSA. The length of the CDR3 is 11 residues. Trimming stripped 8 bases from V and 9 bases from J, with 12 bases between. CDR3 in amino acids: CASHEGSTQYF. The CDR3 DNA reads as TGTGCCAGCCATGAGGGGAGCACGCAGTATTTT. Supplemented by reference TRBV7-2 and TRBJ2-3, the full variable domain reads GAGVSQSPSNKVTEKGKDVELRCDPISGHTALYWYRQSLGQGLEFLIYFQGNSAPDKSGLPSDRFSAERTGGSVSTLTIQRTQQEDSAVYLCASHEGSTQYFGPGTRLTVL.

This clonotype was counted only a few times. V is TRBV2 and J is TRBJ2-7; D gene ambiguous. CDR3 length: 12 amino acids. Deletions cut 6 bases from V and 1 base from J, with 7 bases between. In germline, CDR1 is SNHLY, CDR2 FYNNEI. CDR3 sequence: CASRSSSYEQYF. DNA of the CDR3: TGTGCCAGCAGGAGTAGTTCCTACGAGCAGTACTTC.

The CDR3 DNA sequence: TGTGCCATTCTAGGTGACGGCCGGGGTACGCAGTATTTT. Residues: CAILGDGRGTQYF. The chain links TRBV10-3 to TRBJ2-3, with D possibly being TRBD2 (5 bases). Germline assignment: CDR1 ENHRY and CDR2 SYGVKD. The length of the CDR3 is 13 residues. The V end lost 9 bases, the J end lost 8 bases, and 18 bases lay between the germline ends.

This clonotype has just a few counts. The gene calls are TRBV2 and TRBJ2-7; D is ambiguous. Trimming cost V 7 bases and J 4 bases, with 14 bases left between them. The CDR3 is 13 amino acids. Germline V lookup: CDR1 SNHLY, CDR2 FYNNEI. The CDR3: CASTRLLRYEQYF. The CDR3 DNA follows: TGTGCCAGCACCCGCCTGTTGCGGTACGAGCAGTACTTC. The complete variable domain, with remaining parts taken from reference TRBV2 and TRBJ2-7, reads EPEVTQTPSHQVTQMGQEVILRCVPISNHLYFYWYRQILGQKVEFLVSFYNNEISEKSEIFDDQFSVERPDGSNFTLKIRSTKLEDSAMYFCASTRLLRYEQYFGPGTRLTVT.

In this sample, this clonotype turned up once. The chain uses TRBV3-1 and TRBJ2-6; no reliable D call. In germline, CDR1 is LGHDT, CDR2 YNNKEL (reference sequence). V was trimmed by 3 bases and J by 2 bases, leaving 14 bases between them. CDR3 length: 17 amino acids. The CDR3 sequence is CASSHGLMKAGANVLTF. The DNA for the CDR3 is TGTGCCAGCAGCCATGGGTTAATGAAAGCTGGGGCCAACGTCCTGACTTTC. The full variable domain, its missing parts supplied by reference TRBV3-1 and TRBJ2-6, is DTAVSQTPKYLVTQMGNDKSIKCEQNLGHDTMYWYKQDSKKFLKIMFSYNNKELIINETVPNRFSPKSPDKAHLNLHINSLELGDSAVYFCASSHGLMKAGANVLTFGAGSRLTVL.

The genes are TRBV4-1 and TRBJ1-5; D is uncertain. Germline lookup yields CDR1 MGHRA and CDR2 YSYEKL. The CDR3 has 16 residues. V lost 4 bases, J lost 0 bases, and 13 bases lay in between. The CDR3 spells CASSLGNLYSNQPQHF. The CDR3 nucleotides are TGCGCCAGCAGCCTAGGCAACCTATATAGCAATCAGCCCCAGCATTTT.

At least ten counts were recorded for this clonotype. The chain has TRBV4-2 and TRBJ2-2, with TRBD1 as a possible D gene (5 bases). Germline loops: CDR1 LGHNA, CDR2 YNFKEQ. V was pared by 1 base and J by 7 bases, with 10 bases between. The CDR3 extends over 14 amino acids. CDR3 coding DNA: TGTGCCAGCAGCCAAGGCGGACATGGCGGGGAGCTGTTTTTT. Translation: CASSQGGHGGELFF.

This clonotype has ten or more counts. The chain couples TRBV6-5 to TRBJ2-3; D might be TRBD2 (6 bases). The CDR3 spans 16 residues. Trimming cost V 0 bases and J 2 bases, with 12 bases left between them. Germline-derived CDR1 and CDR2 are MNHEY and SVGAGI. The CDR3 coding sequence is TGTGCCAGCAGTTACTCGGGCGGAGGGAACACAGATACGCAGTATTTT. Its protein is CASSYSGGGNTDTQYF.

This rearrangement joins TRBV7-8 to TRBJ2-1; D gene unclear. Germline values: CDR1 SGHVS, CDR2 FQNEAQ. V lost 1 base and J 6 bases, leaving 7 bases between the germline ends. The CDR3 runs 13 residues. CDR3 nucleotides: TGTGCCAGCAGCTTAGATTGGAGCAATGAGCAGTTCTTC. Translation gives CASSLDWSNEQFF.

The chain is built from TRBV11-2 and TRBJ2-7, with D perhaps matching TRBD2 (6 bases). The germline V and J ends were trimmed by 3 bases and 4 bases, with 10 bases remaining between them. Germline loops: CDR1 SGHAT, CDR2 FQNNGV. This CDR3 is 13 amino acids long. Here the CDR3 reads CASSFSGRYEQYF. The CDR3 DNA reads TGTGCCAGCAGCTTTAGCGGCAGATACGAGCAGTACTTC.

V is TRBV28 and J is TRBJ1-2; D remains ambiguous. V gave up 7 bases and J gave up 0 bases, with 6 bases separating them. Germline V gene lookup returns CDR1 MDHEN and CDR2 SYDVKM. The CDR3 has 12 residues. CDR3 bases: TGTGCCAGCACCAACACTAACTATGGCTACACCTTC. This sequence encodes CASTNTNYGYTF.

This clonotype showed up just a few times. V usage is TRBV11-2 and J usage is TRBJ1-1, with 8 bases identical to TRBD1. The CDR3 covers 15 residues. Germline trimming cut 6 bases from V and 1 base from J; bases unmatched to any gene: 7. Germline values: CDR1 SGHAT, CDR2 FQNNGV. The CDR3 loop is CASSNKTGANTEAFF. DNA of the CDR3: TGTGCCAGCAGTAATAAGACAGGGGCGAACACTGAAGCTTTCTTT. Combining the CDR3 with reference TRBV11-2 and TRBJ1-1 gives the whole variable domain EAGVAQSPRYKIIEKRQSVAFWCNPISGHATLYWYQQILGQGPKLLIQFQNNGVVDDSQLPKDRFSAERLKGVDSTLKIQPAKLEDSAVYLCASSNKTGANTEAFFGQGTRLTVV.

Here the CDR3 DNA reads TGTGCCAGCAGCAGACTAGCGGGAGGTGAGGAGCAGTTCTTC. It is translated as CASSRLAGGEEQFF. This chain joins TRBV12-3 or TRBV12-4 and TRBJ2-1; TRBD2 matches at 13 bases. J lost 10 bases, V lost 6 bases, and 6 bases had no gene match. This CDR3 contains 14 residues.

This clonotype rates as medium-sized (0.01 to 0.1%). This sequence joins TRBV3-1 and TRBJ2-7; no clear D gene. The V end was cut by 0 bases, the J end by 2 bases, with 8 bases between. The CDR3 contains 14 residues. Germline-derived CDR1 and CDR2 are LGHDT and YNNKEL (reference sequence). CDR3 DNA sequence: TGTGCCAGCAGCCAAGACTCCGGAACCTACGAGCAGTACTTC. Its protein product is CASSQDSGTYEQYF.

The chain couples TRBV5-1 to TRBJ2-1, with TRBD2 identical over 11 bases. CDR3 size: 15 residues. The V gene's germline CDR1 is SGHRS and CDR2 YFSETQ. The V gene end was trimmed by 4 bases and the J gene end by 5 bases; junction bases not matched to a gene: 5. CDR3 nucleotide sequence: TGCGCCAGCAGCGCACGACTAGCGGGGAACAATGAGCAGTTCTTC. It is translated as CASSARLAGNNEQFF.

This clonotype was counted between two and nine times. Written as DNA, the CDR3 is TGTGCCAGCAGTACAGGGCCTCGGGAGCTGTTTTTT. The encoded protein is CASSTGPRELFF. The rearrangement uses TRBV5-5 and TRBJ2-2; D may be TRBD1 (6 bases). Germline assignment: CDR1 SGHKS and CDR2 YYEKEE (reference sequence). The CDR3 totals 12 residues. V lost 5 bases to trimming and J lost 9 bases, with 11 bases between them.

The chain combines TRBV20-1 with TRBJ1-1, with D hard to call. The CDR3 extends over 13 amino acids. Germline lookup yields CDR1 DFQATT and CDR2 SNEGSKA (reference sequence). The ends were cut back, 3 bases at V and 0 bases at J, with 8 bases in the middle. The CDR3 nucleotides are TGCAGTGCTAGTGAGGTTATGAACACTGAAGCTTTCTTT. It yields the protein CSASEVMNTEAFF.

This clonotype was observed many times. The chain joins TRBV12-3 or TRBV12-4 to TRBJ2-7; D remains ambiguous. The CDR3 is made up of 14 amino acids. V gave up 0 bases and J gave up 2 bases, with 8 bases separating them. CDR3 sequence (DNA): TGTGCCAGCAGTTTAGCCGCCAGAACCTACGAGCAGTACTTC. It yields the protein CASSLAARTYEQYF.

This clonotype has just a few counts. The V gene is TRBV7-2, the J gene TRBJ1-2; possibly TRBD1 for D (6 bases). CDR3 size: 13 residues. Germline loops: CDR1 SGHTA, CDR2 FQGNSA. CDR3: CASRGRFDAGYTF. In nucleotides, the CDR3 is TGTGCTAGTCGGGGGCGCTTTGATGCTGGCTACACCTTC.

The sample holds many counts of this clonotype. The chain links TRBV5-1 to TRBJ2-7; the match to TRBD1 covers 7 bases. This CDR3 has 15 residues. In germline, CDR1 is SGHRS, CDR2 YFSETQ. V lost 5 bases to trimming and J lost 3 bases; unmatched junction nucleotides: 11. The CDR3 is CASREEWDRFYEQYF. Written as DNA, the CDR3 is TGCGCCAGCAGGGAGGAATGGGACAGATTCTACGAGCAGTACTTC.